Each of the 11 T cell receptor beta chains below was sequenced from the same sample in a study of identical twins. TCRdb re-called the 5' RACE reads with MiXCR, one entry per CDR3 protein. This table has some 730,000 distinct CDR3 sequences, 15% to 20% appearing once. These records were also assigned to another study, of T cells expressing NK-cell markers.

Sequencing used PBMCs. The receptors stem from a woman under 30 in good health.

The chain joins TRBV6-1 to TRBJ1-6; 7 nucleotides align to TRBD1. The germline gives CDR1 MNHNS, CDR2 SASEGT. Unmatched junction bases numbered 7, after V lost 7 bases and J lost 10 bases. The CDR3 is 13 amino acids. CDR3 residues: CASKTGLISPLHF. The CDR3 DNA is TGTGCCAGCAAGACAGGGTTGATCTCACCCCTCCACTTT.

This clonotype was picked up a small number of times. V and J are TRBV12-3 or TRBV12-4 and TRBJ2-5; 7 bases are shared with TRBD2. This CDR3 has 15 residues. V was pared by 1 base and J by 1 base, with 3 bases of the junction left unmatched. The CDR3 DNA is TGTGCCAGCAGTTTAGGTCCTAGCGGCCAAGAGACCCAGTACTTC. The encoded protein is CASSLGPSGQETQYF.

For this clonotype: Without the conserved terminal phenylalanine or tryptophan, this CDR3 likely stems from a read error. The DNA for the CDR3 is TGCAGTTCTAGCGGGAGATTGAGCACAGATACGCAGTATTCT. It yields the protein CSSSGRLSTDTQYS. V usage is TRBV29-1 and J usage is TRBJ2-3; TRBD2 matches at 10 bases. The length of the CDR3 is 14 residues. Germline CDR1 reads SQVTM; CDR2 reads ANQGSEA.

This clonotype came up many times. CDR3 nucleotide sequence: TGTGCCAGCAGCGTGGGACTAGCGGTCTACAATGAGCAGTTCTTC. This translates into CASSVGLAVYNEQFF. The J gene is TRBJ2-1, the V gene TRBV9; TRBD2 aligns across 11 bases. The CDR3 has 15 amino acids. With V trimmed by 2 bases and J by 3 bases, 1 base remained unmatched. CDR1 SGDLS and CDR2 YYNGEE come from the germline V gene.

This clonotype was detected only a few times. CDR3 sequence: CSARVGTDGYTF. The CDR3 DNA follows: TGCAGTGCTAGAGTAGGGACGGATGGCTACACCTTC. The chain couples TRBV20-1 to TRBJ1-2; tentative D call: TRBD1 (5 bases). Deletions cut 1 base from V and 6 bases from J, with 9 bases between. The CDR3 totals 12 residues. Germline values: CDR1 DFQATT, CDR2 SNEGSKA (reference sequence).

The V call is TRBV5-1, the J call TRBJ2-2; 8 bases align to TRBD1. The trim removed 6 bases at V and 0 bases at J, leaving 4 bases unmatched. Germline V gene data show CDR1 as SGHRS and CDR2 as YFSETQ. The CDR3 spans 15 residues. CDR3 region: CASTRGPPNTGELFF. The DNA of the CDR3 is TGCGCCAGCACCAGGGGGCCGCCGAACACCGGGGAGCTGTTTTTT.

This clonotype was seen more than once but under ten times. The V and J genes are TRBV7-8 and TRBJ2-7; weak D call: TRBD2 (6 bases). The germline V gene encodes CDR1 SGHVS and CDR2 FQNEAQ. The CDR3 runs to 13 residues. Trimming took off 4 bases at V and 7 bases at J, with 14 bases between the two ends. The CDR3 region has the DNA TGTGCCAGCAGCTCGACTAGAGATTTAGAGCAGTACTTC. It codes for CASSSTRDLEQYF.

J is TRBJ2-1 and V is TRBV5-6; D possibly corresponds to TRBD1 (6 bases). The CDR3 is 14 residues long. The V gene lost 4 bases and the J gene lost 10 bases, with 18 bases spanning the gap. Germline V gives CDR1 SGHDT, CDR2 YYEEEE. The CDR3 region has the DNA TGTGCCAGCAGCCAACAACAGGGATTAGGGGAGCAGTTCTTC. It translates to CASSQQQGLGEQFF. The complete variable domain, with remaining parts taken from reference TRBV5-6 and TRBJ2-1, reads DAGVTQSPTHLIKTRGQQVTLRCSPKSGHDTVSWYQQALGQGPQFIFQYYEEEERQRGNFPDRFSGHQFPNYSSELNVNALLLGDSALYLCASSQQQGLGEQFFGPGTRLTVL.

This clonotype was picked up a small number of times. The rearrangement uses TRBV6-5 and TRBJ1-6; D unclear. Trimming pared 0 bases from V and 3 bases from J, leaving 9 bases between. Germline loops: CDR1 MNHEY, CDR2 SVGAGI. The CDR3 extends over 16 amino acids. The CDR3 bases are TGTGCCAGCAGTTACTCGTCCTGGGGCTATAATTCACCCCTCCACTTT. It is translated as CASSYSSWGYNSPLHF.

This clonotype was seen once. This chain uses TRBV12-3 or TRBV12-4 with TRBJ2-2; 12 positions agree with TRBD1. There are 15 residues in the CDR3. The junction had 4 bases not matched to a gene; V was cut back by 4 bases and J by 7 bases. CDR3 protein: CASSWGQGAIGELFF. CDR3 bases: TGTGCCAGCAGTTGGGGACAGGGGGCTATCGGGGAGCTGTTTTTT.

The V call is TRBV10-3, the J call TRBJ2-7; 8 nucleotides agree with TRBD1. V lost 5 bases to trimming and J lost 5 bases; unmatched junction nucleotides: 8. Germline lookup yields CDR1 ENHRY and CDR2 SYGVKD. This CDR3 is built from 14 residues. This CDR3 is CAISFRGLADEQYF. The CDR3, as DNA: TGTGCCATCAGTTTCAGGGGGCTTGCCGACGAGCAGTACTTC.